This T cell receptor (beta chain) was sequenced for a study of PD-1 blockade in classical Hodgkin lymphoma. Turning to the study itself: Patients were given intravenous nivolumab, 3 mg/kg, every 2 weeks. Overall study findings and caveats: Baseline diversity in complete responders resembled that of newly diagnosed patients. At C4D1, TCR diversity had climbed significantly for CD4+ cells, though not for CD8+ cells. Undefined causes, possibly disease activity or prior therapy, underlie the repertoire differences.

No patient escaped relapse after autologous stem cell transplantation, and brentuximab vedotin exposure varied. Using immunoSEQ multiplex PCR, the repertoire was profiled, and TCRdb retains in-frame clones only, with some absent. The table lists about 15,000 clones, 55% to 80% of them singletons. With respect to this clone: Antigen: not known.

The source was peripheral blood mononuclear cells (PBMCs), collected at baseline. The sequence derives from a human donor with classical Hodgkin lymphoma.

The CDR3 sequence is CASGRVQGPGNTIYF. CDR3 DNA sequence: TGTGCCAGCGGTAGGGTACAGGGGCCTGGAAACACCATATATTTT. This chain connects TRBV28 to TRBJ1-3; 7 bases match TRBD1. V dropped 8 bases and J dropped 2; count of bases not matched to a gene: 9. This CDR3 spans 15 amino acids. Germline CDR1 and CDR2: MDHEN and SYDVKM.